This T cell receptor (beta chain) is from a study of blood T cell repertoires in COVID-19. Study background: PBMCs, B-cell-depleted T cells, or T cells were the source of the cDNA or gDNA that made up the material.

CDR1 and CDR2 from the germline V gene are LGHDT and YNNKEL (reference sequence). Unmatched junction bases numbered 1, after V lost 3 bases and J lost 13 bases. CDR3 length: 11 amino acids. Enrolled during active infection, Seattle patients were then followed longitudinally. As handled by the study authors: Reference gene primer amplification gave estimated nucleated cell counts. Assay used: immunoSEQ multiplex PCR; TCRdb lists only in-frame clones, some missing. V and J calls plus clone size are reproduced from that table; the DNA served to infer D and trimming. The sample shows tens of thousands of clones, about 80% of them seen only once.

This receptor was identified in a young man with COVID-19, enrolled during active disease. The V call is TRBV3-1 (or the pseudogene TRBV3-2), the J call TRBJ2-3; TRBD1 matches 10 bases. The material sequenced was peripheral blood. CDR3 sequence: CASSHGTGEYF. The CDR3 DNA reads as TGTGCCAGCAGCCACGGGACAGGGGAGTATTTT.